This T cell receptor (beta chain) comes out of a study of shared clonotypes between healthy human individuals. Study summary: Two female and three male donors aged 18 to 49 were enrolled. Study observations and caveats: Richness estimates generally favored naive over memory subsets.

Terminally differentiated effector memory CD45RA+ cells were left out of the naive CD8 fraction, which was CD45RO-negative and positively selected for CCR7. The donors were all Caucasian adults (living in Nashville, Tennessee). Turning to this clone: No antigen is known for it. The sample holds other DNA sequences that translate to the same CDR3.

The germline gives CDR1 KGHSH, CDR2 LQKENI. The CDR3 sequence is 11 residues long. Trimming removed 6 bases from V and 6 bases from J, with 8 bases in between. Generated by immunoSEQ multiplex PCR, the TCRdb table keeps only in-frame clones and is missing some. Among under 1 million clones listed, almost 95% were seen once. Sequencing was carried out using naive CD8+ T cells sorted from blood. The clonotype originates from a man aged 25-40 years in good health. The rearrangement uses TRBV18 and TRBJ1-1, with D possibly TRBD1 on 5 matching bases. The DNA for the CDR3 is TGTGCCAGCTCGCCGGGGGCTGAAGCTTTCTTT. It is translated as CASSPGAEAFF.